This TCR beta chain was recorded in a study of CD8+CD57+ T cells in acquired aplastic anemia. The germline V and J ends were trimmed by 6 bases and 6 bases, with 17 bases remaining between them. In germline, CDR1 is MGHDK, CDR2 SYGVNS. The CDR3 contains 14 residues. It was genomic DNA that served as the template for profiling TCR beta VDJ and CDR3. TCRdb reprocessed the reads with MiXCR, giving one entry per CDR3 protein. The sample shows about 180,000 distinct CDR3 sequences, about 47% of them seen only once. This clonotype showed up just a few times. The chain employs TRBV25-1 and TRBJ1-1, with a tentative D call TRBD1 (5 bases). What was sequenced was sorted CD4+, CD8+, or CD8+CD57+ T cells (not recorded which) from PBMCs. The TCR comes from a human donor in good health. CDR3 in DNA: TGTGCCAGCAGCCGGCGGGGGGAAAGGGCTGAAGCTTTCTTT. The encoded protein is CASSRRGERAEAFF.